The sequence of this T cell receptor (beta chain) was determined in a study of a mutant IDH1 vaccine in newly diagnosed glioma. Study background: The treated group averaged about 41 years old and was 62.5% male, roughly 38% female. Antecedent treatment encompassed radiotherapy, temozolomide, or their combination; the majority received both. Study-level findings and limits: It was approximately 93% of patients that developed vaccine-induced immune responses.

As for time point: baseline, week 1 (first vaccination visit). Treatment specified: pre-vaccination baseline after standard-of-care therapy. Clones were sequenced by immunoSEQ multiplex PCR, and TCRdb holds only the in-frame ones, with some missing. The sample holds some 16,000 clones; about 95% are singletons and the top ten take over 3%. This CDR3 has 13 amino acids. Germline values: CDR1 MDHEN, CDR2 SYDVKM. Deletions cut 1 base from V and 7 bases from J, with 10 bases between. A note on this clone: The antigen remains unidentified.

This material consisted of peripheral blood mononuclear cells (PBMCs), taken from a glioma patient treated with radiotherapy, temozolomide or both. This receptor was taken from a woman under 30 with glioma. Some clones in this sample may be carry-over from other donors' samples. The V call is TRBV28, the J call TRBJ2-5; D may be TRBD2 (5 bases). This CDR3 reads CASSLSAAGTQYF. The CDR3 DNA is TGTGCCAGCAGTTTATCGGCGGCGGGGACCCAGTACTTC.